Listed below are T cell receptor beta chains from one sample, sequenced in a study of a mutant IDH1 vaccine in newly diagnosed glioma. Their antigens remain unidentified. Here immunoSEQ multiplex PCR was the method, and the copy in TCRdb shows in-frame clones only, minus some. The sample consists of about 68,000 clones, roughly 84% of them appearing once. This specimen was PBMCs, taken from a glioma patient whose treatment included an IDH1 peptide vaccine. All receptors come from a man younger than 35 with glioma. The CDR3 runs from the conserved cysteine through the conserved F or W. A D gene is named only where the DNA matches it firmly. Size tells how often a clone was seen (once, few, many) or the class of an expanded clone, and some rows leave it out.

17,TRBV7-2,NA,NA,TRBJ1-2,TGTGCCAGCAGCTTAGCGGTAGGACAGTTCTTTAACTATGGCTACACCTTC,CASSLAVGQFFNYGYTF
14,TRBV4-2,NA,NA,TRBJ2-7,TGTGCCAGCAGACTAGGTACAGGGAACTACGAGCAGTACTTC,CASRLGTGNYEQYF
12,TRBV10-2,NA,NA,TRBJ2-7,TGCGCCAGCACCCCAAGTTTTCCCGAGCAGTACTTC,CASTPSFPEQYF
16,TRBV5-1,once,NA,TRBJ2-6,TGCGCCAGCAGCTTTGGACAGTCCTCTGGGGCCAACGTCCTGACTTTC,CASSFGQSSGANVLTF
17,TRBV19,NA,TRBD2,TRBJ2-1,TGTGCCAGTAGTATACGACTAGCGGGGTTATTGTACAATGAGCAGTTCTTC,CASSIRLAGLLYNEQFF
17,TRBV19,NA,TRBD1,TRBJ1-2,TGTGCCAGTAGTTATTCTTTTCTTCTCGGGACAGCCTTTGGCTACACCTTC,CASSYSFLLGTAFGYTF
15,TRBV9,NA,NA,TRBJ2-1,TGTGCCAGCAGCCAGGACGGAGGGAGTGTTTATGAGCAGTTCTTC,CASSQDGGSVYEQFF
15,TRBV4-2,few,NA,TRBJ1-2,TGTGCCAGCAGCCAAGTCGGGACACAGAACTATGGCTACACCTTC,CASSQVGTQNYGYTF
16,TRBV30,NA,NA,TRBJ2-3,TGTGCCTGGAGTGTCGAAGGGGTGGTGGGCACAGATACGCAGTATTTT,CAWSVEGVVGTDTQYF
9,TRBV29-1,NA,NA,TRBJ1-2,TGCAGCGTTGAACCGGGCTACACCTTC,CSVEPGYTF
16,TRBV4-3,NA,TRBD2,TRBJ2-7,TGCGCCAGCAGCCCCGATAGCGGGAGTAGCTCCTACGAGCAGTACTTC,CASSPDSGSSSYEQYF
12,TRBV5-1,NA,NA,TRBJ2-7,TGCGCCAGCAGCTTGGGTAATTCTCAGCAGTACTTC,CASSLGNSQQYF
14,TRBV7-3,few,NA,TRBJ1-5,TGTGCCAGCAGACTCAGGATTAGCAATCAGCCCCAGCATTTT,CASRLRISNQPQHF
14,TRBV4-2,NA,TRBD1,TRBJ1-5,TGTGCCAGCAGCCAAAGGACAGGGTTTCAGCCCCAGCATTTT,CASSQRTGFQPQHF
14,TRBV5-4,NA,NA,TRBJ2-5,TGTGCCAGCAGCGGAGGGGACAGCCAAGAGACCCAGTACTTC,CASSGGDSQETQYF
14,TRBV13,NA,NA,TRBJ2-2,TGTGCCAGCAGCTCCTACAGGGTCCGCGGGGAGCTGTTTTTT,CASSSYRVRGELFF
15,TRBV7-9,NA,TRBD2,TRBJ2-7,TGTGCCAGCAGCGCCCCAGCGGGAAGCGGCGGCGAGCAGTACTTC,CASSAPAGSGGEQYF
16,TRBV29-1,NA,NA,TRBJ1-1,TGCAGCGTTTTTAAAGTGGGGAAAGCGTCGAACACTGAAGCTTTCTTT,CSVFKVGKASNTEAFF
15,TRBV27,NA,TRBD2,TRBJ2-4,TGTGCCAGCAGACCCGGGACTAGCGGCTTTAACATTCAGTACTTC,CASRPGTSGFNIQYF
14,TRBV9,NA,NA,TRBJ2-7,TGTGCCAGCAGTCACGGGACTCTTAACTACGAGCAGTACTTC,CASSHGTLNYEQYF
15,TRBV5-6,NA,TRBD1,TRBJ2-7,TGTGCCAGCAGCTTGGGGGACAGACGCTCCTACGAGCAGTACTTC,CASSLGDRRSYEQYF